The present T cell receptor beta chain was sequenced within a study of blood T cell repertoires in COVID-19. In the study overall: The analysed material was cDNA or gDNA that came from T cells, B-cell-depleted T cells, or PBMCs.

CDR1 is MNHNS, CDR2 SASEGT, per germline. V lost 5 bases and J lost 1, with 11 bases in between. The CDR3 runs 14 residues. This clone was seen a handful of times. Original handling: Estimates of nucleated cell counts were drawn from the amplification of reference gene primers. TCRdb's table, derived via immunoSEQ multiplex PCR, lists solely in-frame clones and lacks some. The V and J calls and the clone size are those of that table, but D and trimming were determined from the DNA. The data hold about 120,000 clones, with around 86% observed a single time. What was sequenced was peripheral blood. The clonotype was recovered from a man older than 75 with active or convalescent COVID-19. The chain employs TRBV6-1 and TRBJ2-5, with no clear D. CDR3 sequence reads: CASSSRSSQETQYF. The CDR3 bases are TGTGCCAGCAGTTCACGGTCAAGCCAAGAGACCCAGTACTTC.